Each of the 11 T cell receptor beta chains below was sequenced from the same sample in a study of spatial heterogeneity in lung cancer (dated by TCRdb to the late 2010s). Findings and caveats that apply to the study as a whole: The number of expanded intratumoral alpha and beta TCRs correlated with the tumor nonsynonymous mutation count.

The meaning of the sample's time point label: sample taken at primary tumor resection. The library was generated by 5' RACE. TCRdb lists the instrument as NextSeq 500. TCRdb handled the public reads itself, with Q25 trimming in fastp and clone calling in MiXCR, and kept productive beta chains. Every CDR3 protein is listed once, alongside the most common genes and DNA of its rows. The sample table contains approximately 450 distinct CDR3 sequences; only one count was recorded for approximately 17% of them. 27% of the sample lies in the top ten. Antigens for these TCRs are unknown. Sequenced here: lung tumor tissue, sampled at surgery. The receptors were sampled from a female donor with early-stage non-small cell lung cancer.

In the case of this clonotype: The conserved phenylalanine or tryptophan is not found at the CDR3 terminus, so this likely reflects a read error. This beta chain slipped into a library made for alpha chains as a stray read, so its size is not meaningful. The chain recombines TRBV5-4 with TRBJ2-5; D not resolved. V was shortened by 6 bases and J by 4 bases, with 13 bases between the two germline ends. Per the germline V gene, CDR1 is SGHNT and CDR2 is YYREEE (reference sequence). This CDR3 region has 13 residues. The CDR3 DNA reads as TGTGCCAGCAAACCCGGCGCGATAGAGACCCAGTACCTC. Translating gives CASKPGAIETQYL.

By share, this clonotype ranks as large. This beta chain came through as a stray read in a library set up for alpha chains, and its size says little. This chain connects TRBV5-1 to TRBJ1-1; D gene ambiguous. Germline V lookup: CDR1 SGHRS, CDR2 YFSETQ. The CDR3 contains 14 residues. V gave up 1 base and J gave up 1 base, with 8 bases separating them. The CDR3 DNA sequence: TGCGCCAGCAGCTTGACCCCCGGGAACACTGAAGCTTTCTTT. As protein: CASSLTPGNTEAFF.

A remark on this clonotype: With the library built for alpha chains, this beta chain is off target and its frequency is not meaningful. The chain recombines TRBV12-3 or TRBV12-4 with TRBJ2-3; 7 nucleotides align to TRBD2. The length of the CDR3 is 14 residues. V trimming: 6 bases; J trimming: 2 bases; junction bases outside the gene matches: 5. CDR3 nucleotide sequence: TGTGCCAGCAGGATCGGGGGGTACACAGATACGCAGTATTTT. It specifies CASRIGGYTDTQYF.

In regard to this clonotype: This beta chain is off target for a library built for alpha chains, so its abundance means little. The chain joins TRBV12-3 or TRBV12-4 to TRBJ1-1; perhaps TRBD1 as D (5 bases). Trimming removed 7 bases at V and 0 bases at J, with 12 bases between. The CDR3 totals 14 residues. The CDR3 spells CASTLGLLNTEAFF. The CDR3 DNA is TGTGCCAGCACCCTGGGACTGCTGAACACTGAAGCTTTCTTT.

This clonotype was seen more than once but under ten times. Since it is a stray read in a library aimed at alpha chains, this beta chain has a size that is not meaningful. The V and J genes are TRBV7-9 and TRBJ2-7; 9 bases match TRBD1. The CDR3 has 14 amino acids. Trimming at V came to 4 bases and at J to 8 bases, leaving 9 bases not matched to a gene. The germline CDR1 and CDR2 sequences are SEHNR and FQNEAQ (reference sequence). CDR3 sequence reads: CASSSWDRDGQQYF. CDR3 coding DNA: TGTGCCAGCAGCTCCTGGGACAGGGATGGTCAGCAGTACTTC.

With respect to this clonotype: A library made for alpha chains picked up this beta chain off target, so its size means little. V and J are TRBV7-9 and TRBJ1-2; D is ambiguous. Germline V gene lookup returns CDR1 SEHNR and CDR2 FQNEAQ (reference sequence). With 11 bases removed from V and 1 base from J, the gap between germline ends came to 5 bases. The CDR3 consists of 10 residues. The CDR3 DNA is TGTGCCGGGTATAACTATGGCTACACCTTC. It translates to CAGYNYGYTF.

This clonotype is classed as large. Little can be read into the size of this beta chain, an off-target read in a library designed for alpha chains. The CDR3 DNA reads as TGTGCCAGCAGCTGGACAGGGACCGGGGAGCTGTTTTTT. It specifies CASSWTGTGELFF. The chain uses TRBV7-9 and TRBJ2-2; 8 bases align to TRBD1. Germline values: CDR1 SEHNR, CDR2 FQNEAQ (reference sequence). There are 13 residues in the CDR3. V trimming: 4 bases; J trimming: 5 bases; junction bases outside the gene matches: 0.

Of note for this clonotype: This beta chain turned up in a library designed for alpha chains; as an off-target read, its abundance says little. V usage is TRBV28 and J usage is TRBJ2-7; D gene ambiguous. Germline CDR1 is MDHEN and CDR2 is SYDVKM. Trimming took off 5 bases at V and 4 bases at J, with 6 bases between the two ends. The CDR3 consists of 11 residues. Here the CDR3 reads CASSPEYEQYF. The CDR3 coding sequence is TGTGCCAGCAGTCCTGAGTACGAGCAGTACTTC.

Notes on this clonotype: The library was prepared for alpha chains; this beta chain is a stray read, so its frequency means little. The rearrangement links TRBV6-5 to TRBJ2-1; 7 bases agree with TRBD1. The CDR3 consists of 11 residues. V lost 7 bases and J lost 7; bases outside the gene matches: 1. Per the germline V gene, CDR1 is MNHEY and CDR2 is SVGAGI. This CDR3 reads CASTQGNEQFF. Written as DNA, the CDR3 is TGTGCCAGCACACAGGGGAATGAGCAGTTCTTC.

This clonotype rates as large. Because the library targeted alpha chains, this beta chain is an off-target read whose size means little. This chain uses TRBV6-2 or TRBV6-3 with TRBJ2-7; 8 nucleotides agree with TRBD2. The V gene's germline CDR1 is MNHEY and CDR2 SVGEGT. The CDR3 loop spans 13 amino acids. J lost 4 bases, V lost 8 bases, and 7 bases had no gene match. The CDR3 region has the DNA TGTGCCAGCGGGGGACTAGACGGATACGAGCAGTACTTC. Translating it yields CASGGLDGYEQYF.

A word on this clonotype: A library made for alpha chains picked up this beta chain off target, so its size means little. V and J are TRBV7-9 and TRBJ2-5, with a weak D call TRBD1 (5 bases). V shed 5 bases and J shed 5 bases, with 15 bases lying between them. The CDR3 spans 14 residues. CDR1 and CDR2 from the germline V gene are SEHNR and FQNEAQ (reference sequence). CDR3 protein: CASSVGLGLETQYF. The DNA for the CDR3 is TGTGCCAGCAGCGTAGGGCTGGGGCTGGAGACCCAGTACTTC.